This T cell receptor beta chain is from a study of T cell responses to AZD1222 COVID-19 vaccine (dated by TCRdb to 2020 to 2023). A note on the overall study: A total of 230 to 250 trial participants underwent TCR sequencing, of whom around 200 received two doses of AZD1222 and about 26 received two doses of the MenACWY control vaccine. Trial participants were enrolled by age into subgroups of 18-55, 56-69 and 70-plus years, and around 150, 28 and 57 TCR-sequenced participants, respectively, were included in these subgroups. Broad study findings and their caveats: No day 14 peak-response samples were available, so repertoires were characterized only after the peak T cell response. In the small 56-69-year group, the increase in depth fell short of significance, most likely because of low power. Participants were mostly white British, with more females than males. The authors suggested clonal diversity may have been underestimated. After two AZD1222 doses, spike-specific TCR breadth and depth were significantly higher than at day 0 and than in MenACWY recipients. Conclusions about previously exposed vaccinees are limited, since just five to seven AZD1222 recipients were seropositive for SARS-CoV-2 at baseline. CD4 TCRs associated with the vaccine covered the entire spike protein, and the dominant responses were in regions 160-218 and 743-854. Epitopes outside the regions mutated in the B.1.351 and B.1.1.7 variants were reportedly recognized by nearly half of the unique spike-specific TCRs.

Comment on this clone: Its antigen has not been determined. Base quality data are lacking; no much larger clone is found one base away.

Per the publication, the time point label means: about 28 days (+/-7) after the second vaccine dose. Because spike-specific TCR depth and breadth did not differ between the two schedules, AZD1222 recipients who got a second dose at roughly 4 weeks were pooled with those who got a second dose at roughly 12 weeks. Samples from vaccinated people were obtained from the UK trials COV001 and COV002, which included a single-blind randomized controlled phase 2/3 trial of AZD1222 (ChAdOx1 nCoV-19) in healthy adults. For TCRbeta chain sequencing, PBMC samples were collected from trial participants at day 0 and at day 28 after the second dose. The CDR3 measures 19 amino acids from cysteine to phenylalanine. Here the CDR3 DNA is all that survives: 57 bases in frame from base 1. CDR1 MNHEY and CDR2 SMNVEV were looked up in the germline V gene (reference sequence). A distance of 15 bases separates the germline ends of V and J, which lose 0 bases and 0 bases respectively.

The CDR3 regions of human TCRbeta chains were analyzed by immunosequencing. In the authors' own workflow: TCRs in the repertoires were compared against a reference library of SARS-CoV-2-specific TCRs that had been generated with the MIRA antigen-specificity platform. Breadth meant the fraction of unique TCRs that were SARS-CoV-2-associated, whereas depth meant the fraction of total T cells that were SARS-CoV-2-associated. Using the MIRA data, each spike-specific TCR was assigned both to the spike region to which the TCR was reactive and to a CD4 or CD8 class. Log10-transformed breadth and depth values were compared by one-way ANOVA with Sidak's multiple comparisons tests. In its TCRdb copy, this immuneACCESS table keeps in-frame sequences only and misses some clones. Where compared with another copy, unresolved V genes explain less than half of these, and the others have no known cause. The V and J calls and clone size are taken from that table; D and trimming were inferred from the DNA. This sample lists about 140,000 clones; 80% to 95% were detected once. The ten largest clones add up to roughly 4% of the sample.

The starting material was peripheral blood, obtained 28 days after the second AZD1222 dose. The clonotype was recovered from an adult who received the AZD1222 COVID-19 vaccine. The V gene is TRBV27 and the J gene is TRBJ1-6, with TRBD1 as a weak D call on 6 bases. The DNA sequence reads TGTGCCAGCAGTTTATCGAGTGCCTACAGGGACTCCTATAATTCACCCCTCCACTTT. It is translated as CASSLSSAYRDSYNSPLHF.